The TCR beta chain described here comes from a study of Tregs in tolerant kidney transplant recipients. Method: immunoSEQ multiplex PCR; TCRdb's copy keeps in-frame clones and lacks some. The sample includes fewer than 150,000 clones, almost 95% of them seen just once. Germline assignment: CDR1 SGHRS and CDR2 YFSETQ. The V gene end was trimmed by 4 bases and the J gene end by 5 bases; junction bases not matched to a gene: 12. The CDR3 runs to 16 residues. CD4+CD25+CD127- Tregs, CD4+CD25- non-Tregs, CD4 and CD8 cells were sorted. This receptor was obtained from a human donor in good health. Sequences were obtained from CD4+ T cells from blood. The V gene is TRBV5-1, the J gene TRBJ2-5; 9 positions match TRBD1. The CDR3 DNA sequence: TGCGCCAGCAGCACCGGGACAGGGATGACTGGGGAGACCCAGTACTTC. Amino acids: CASSTGTGMTGETQYF.